A single T cell receptor (beta chain) is shown here with its context. Its antigen is as yet unknown. Trimming removed 4 bases from V and 6 bases from J, with 11 bases in between. The CDR3 sequence is 13 residues long. Germline assignment: CDR1 MGHRA and CDR2 YSYEKL. The table came from immunoSEQ multiplex PCR; TCRdb's copy has only in-frame clones and leaves some out. The sample records roughly 80,000 clones, roughly 80% being singletons. The data were taken from a study of T cell clones after liver transplantation. About the research overall: Apart from three HCV-positive recipients, transplants were for non-autoimmune, non-viral reasons.

Study-level findings and limits: The donor-reactive repertoire was only partly measurable in two subjects, lacking donor cells.

This specimen was CD4+ T cells from blood, taken approximately 3.5 years after liver transplant. The chain carries TRBV4-1 and TRBJ2-3; either TRBD1 or TRBD2 may fit D (6 bases each). The TCR comes from a human patient who received a liver transplant. The T cells may partly be graft donor cells. The CDR3 DNA follows: TGCGCCAGCAGCCTATCGGGGGCGGATACGCAGTATTTT. It encodes CASSLSGADTQYF.